This is a list of T cell receptor beta chains from one sample in a study of PD-L1 blockade in urothelial cancer. Repertoires were generated with immunoSEQ multiplex PCR, while TCRdb's copy carries only in-frame clones and drops some. The sample holds roughly 100,000 clones, around four fifths seen once. The input for sequencing was PBMCs, taken around atezolizumab (anti-PD-L1) treatment. The receptors here all came from a man in his 70s with urothelial cancer. The CDR3 runs from the conserved cysteine through the conserved F or W. D genes are given only for firm matches. The size entry is marked missing in some rows and otherwise reads once, few, many or a size class.

V gene,D gene,clone size,J gene,CDR3 protein,CDR3 DNA
TRBV7-7,TRBD1,NA,TRBJ2-7,CASTLSGTGANEQYF,TGTGCTAGCACCCTATCCGGGACAGGGGCTAACGAGCAGTACTTC
TRBV6-1,TRBD1,NA,TRBJ2-3,CASSAGGTSGTDTQYF,TGTGCCAGCAGTGCAGGGGGTACCTCTGGCACAGATACGCAGTATTTT
TRBV19,NA,medium-sized,TRBJ1-1,CASSMTRYTEAFF,TGTGCCAGTAGTATGACGAGGTACACTGAAGCTTTCTTT
TRBV27,NA,NA,TRBJ1-5,CASSPWVFGGSNQPQHF,TGTGCCAGCAGTCCCTGGGTCTTTGGAGGAAGCAATCAGCCCCAGCATTTT
TRBV7-6,NA,NA,TRBJ2-7,CASSLDSYSYEQYF,TGTGCCAGCAGCTTAGACAGTTACTCCTACGAGCAGTACTTC
TRBV5-4,TRBD1,NA,TRBJ2-1,CASSPGTDYNEQFF,TGTGCCAGCAGCCCTGGGACAGATTACAATGAGCAGTTCTTC
TRBV7-9,NA,NA,TRBJ2-5,CASSLSAVETQYF,TGTGCCAGCAGCTTATCCGCGGTCGAGACCCAGTACTTC
TRBV5-4,NA,NA,TRBJ1-1,CASSLPDREHTEAFF,TGTGCCAGCAGCTTGCCGGACAGAGAGCACACTGAAGCTTTCTTT
TRBV5-6,NA,NA,TRBJ1-1,CASSLKPSTNTEAFF,TGTGCCAGCAGCCTGAAACCGAGTACCAACACTGAAGCTTTCTTT
TRBV11-3,TRBD1,NA,TRBJ1-1,CASSLLPTGINTEAFF,TGTGCCAGCAGCTTACTTCCGACAGGGATAAACACTGAAGCTTTCTTT
TRBV7-9,NA,NA,TRBJ2-1,CASSLELASYNEQFF,TGTGCCAGCAGCTTAGAACTAGCCTCCTACAATGAGCAGTTCTTC
TRBV4-2,NA,NA,TRBJ2-7,CASSQEGAGSYEQYF,TGTGCCAGCAGCCAAGAAGGGGCCGGCTCCTACGAGCAGTACTTC